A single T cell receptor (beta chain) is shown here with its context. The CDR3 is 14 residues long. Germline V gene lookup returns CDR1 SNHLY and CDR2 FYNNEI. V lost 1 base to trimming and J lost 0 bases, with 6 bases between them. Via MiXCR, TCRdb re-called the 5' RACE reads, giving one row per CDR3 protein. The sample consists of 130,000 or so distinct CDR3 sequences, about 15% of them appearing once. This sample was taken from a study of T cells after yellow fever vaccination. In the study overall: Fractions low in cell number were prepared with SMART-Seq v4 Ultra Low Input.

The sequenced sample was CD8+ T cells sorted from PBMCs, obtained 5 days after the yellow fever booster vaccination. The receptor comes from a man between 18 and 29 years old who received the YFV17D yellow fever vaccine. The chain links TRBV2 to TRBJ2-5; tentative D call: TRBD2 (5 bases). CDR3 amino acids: CASSEGTDQETQYF. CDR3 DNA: TGTGCCAGCAGTGAAGGGACTGACCAAGAGACCCAGTACTTC.